One sample yielded the 24 T cell receptor beta chains listed below, sequenced in a study of shared clonotypes between healthy human individuals. Naive CD8 cells lacked CD45RO and underwent positive selection for CCR7, leaving out terminally differentiated effector memory CD45RA+ cells. Generated by immunoSEQ multiplex PCR, the TCRdb table keeps only in-frame clones and is missing some. The sample includes about 2 million clones, roughly 95% of them seen just once. What was sequenced was naive CD8+ T cells sorted from blood. Receptors originate from a man aged 18 to 30 in good health.

The chain couples TRBV6-6 to TRBJ1-2; D perhaps matches TRBD1 (6 bases). The germline V and J ends were trimmed by 2 bases and 6 bases, with 7 bases remaining between them. The CDR3 has 12 amino acids. The germline gives CDR1 MNHNY, CDR2 SVGAGI (reference sequence). The CDR3 DNA reads TGTGCCAGCAGTTACCCAGGGGATGGCTACACCTTC. Encoded protein: CASSYPGDGYTF.

There are a few counts of this clone. The chain links TRBV5-4 to TRBJ1-1, with D uncertain. The CDR3 loop spans 14 amino acids. Trimming stripped 4 bases from V and 1 base from J, with 11 bases between. Germline CDR1 and CDR2: SGHNT and YYREEE (reference sequence). The CDR3: CASSQAGPNTEAFF. Here the CDR3 DNA reads TGTGCCAGCAGCCAAGCCGGACCGAACACTGAAGCTTTCTTT. The full variable domain, with the rest looked up from reference TRBV5-4 and TRBJ1-1, is ETGVTQSPTHLIKTRGQQVTLRCSSQSGHNTVSWYQQALGQGPQFIFQYYREEENGRGNFPPRFSGLQFPNYSSELNVNALELDDSALYLCASSQAGPNTEAFFGQGTRLTVV.

This clone was detected once. The V gene is TRBV28, the J gene TRBJ2-7, with 9 bases matching TRBD1. Trimming cost V 6 bases and J 4 bases; bases outside gene matches: 13. The CDR3 contains 16 residues. Germline CDR1 is MDHEN and CDR2 is SYDVKM. The DNA of the CDR3 is TGTGCCAGCAGGACCCCACAGGGGGCACTCATATACGAGCAGTACTTC. It specifies CASRTPQGALIYEQYF.

At least ten counts were recorded for this clone. V gene TRBV27 combines with J gene TRBJ1-2, with D possibly TRBD1 on 6 matching bases. This CDR3 is 14 amino acids long. Germline lookup yields CDR1 MNHEY and CDR2 SMNVEV (reference sequence). The germline V and J ends were trimmed by 4 bases and 6 bases, with 15 bases remaining between them. CDR3 protein: CASSSQMRQDGYTF. In DNA, the CDR3 is TGTGCCAGCAGTTCGCAAATGAGACAGGATGGCTACACCTTC.

The chain recombines TRBV7-6 with TRBJ2-7; 7 bases map to TRBD2. The CDR3 extends over 15 amino acids. The trim removed 5 bases at V and 3 bases at J, leaving 10 bases unmatched. Germline loops: CDR1 SGHVS, CDR2 FNYEAQ. The CDR3 here is CASSPGWGGSYEQYF. Written as DNA, the CDR3 is TGTGCCAGCAGCCCCGGGTGGGGAGGGAGCTACGAGCAGTACTTC.

The genes are TRBV11-1 and TRBJ1-6; D gene unclear. Germline V gives CDR1 SGHAT, CDR2 FQDESV (reference sequence). The CDR3 has 12 residues. V lost 7 bases and J 9 bases, leaving 10 bases between the germline ends. CDR3 sequence reads: CASTLLASPLHF. As DNA, the CDR3 is TGTGCCAGCACACTCTTGGCTTCACCCCTCCACTTT.

The V gene is TRBV20-1, the J gene TRBJ2-5; D gene unclear. This CDR3 contains 11 residues. CDR1 DFQATT and CDR2 SNEGSKA come from the germline V gene (reference sequence). V dropped 6 bases and J dropped 5 bases, with 10 bases sitting between them. Here the CDR3 DNA reads TGCAGTGCCCCCAAGCAGGAGACCCAGTACTTC. Amino acid sequence: CSAPKQETQYF.

For the CDR3, the DNA is TGTGCCAGCAGTTTCATCGGGGGGCCAGATGAGCAGTTCTTC. It translates to CASSFIGGPDEQFF. The rearrangement joins TRBV27 to TRBJ2-1; maybe TRBD2 (7 bases). Trimming removed 3 bases at V and 8 bases at J, with 14 bases between. The CDR3 has 14 residues. Looked up from germline, CDR1 is MNHEY and CDR2 is SMNVEV (reference sequence).

This rearrangement joins TRBV6-6 to TRBJ2-1; D possibly matches TRBD1 or TRBD2 (6 bases each). Germline CDR1 is MNHNY and CDR2 is SVGAGI (reference sequence). Trimming shortened V by 7 bases and J by 4 bases, and 14 bases separated the two germline ends. This CDR3 is 14 amino acids long. In nucleotides, the CDR3 is TGTGCCAGCACCGGGGGCGACTTTTACAATGAGCAGTTCTTC. As protein: CASTGGDFYNEQFF.

The chain couples TRBV10-2 to TRBJ1-5; tentative D call: TRBD1 (5 bases). This CDR3 is built from 13 residues. V was cut by 4 bases and J by 3 bases, with 7 bases left in between. Germline assignment: CDR1 WSHSY and CDR2 SAAADI. CDR3 in DNA: TGCGCCAGCAGTGCGGGGACCAATCAGCCCCAGCATTTT. Amino acid sequence: CASSAGTNQPQHF.

This chain uses TRBV9 with TRBJ2-7; no clear D gene. CDR3 length: 15 amino acids. Germline CDR1 and CDR2: SGDLS and YYNGEE. V lost 0 bases, J lost 3 bases, and 13 bases lay in between. This CDR3 is CASSVEVGLGYEQYF. The CDR3 DNA follows: TGTGCCAGCAGCGTAGAGGTAGGGTTGGGCTACGAGCAGTACTTC.

The gene calls are TRBV11-2 and TRBJ2-7; no clear D. The CDR3 totals 12 residues. V shed 6 bases and J shed 0 bases, with 6 bases lying between them. The germline V gene has CDR1 SGHAT and CDR2 FQNNGV. CDR3 sequence reads: CASRSGSYEQYF. The CDR3 region has the DNA TGTGCCAGCAGATCGGGCTCCTACGAGCAGTACTTC.

As concerns this clone: Additional DNA sequences in this sample encode the identical CDR3. The gene calls are TRBV27 and TRBJ2-7; the match to TRBD1 covers 12 bases. J gave up 4 bases and V 4 bases, and 5 bases lay outside the gene matches. The CDR3 contains 15 residues. CDR1 MNHEY and CDR2 SMNVEV come from the germline V gene (reference sequence). The CDR3 nucleotides are TGTGCCAGCAGTTGGGGGACAGGGGGCTTTTACGAGCAGTACTTC. Amino acid sequence: CASSWGTGGFYEQYF.

V gene TRBV13 combines with J gene TRBJ2-5, with 9 bases identical to TRBD1. Losses at the gene ends were 3 bases for V and 5 bases for J; bases not matched to a gene: 4. Germline V gene sequence: CDR1 PRHDT, CDR2 FYEKMQ (reference sequence). The CDR3 is 14 amino acids. The CDR3 spells CASSLGQGIETQYF. The DNA for the CDR3 is TGTGCCAGCAGCTTGGGACAGGGTATCGAGACCCAGTACTTC.

This clone was detected only once. The genes are TRBV27 and TRBJ2-1, with 7 bases identical to TRBD1. The CDR3 is made up of 16 amino acids. Germline V lookup: CDR1 MNHEY, CDR2 SMNVEV (reference sequence). With V trimmed by 2 bases and J by 4 bases, 8 bases remained unmatched. As DNA, the CDR3 is TGTGCCAGCAGTTTAATTGCCCAGGGGGAGTACAATGAGCAGTTCTTC. Protein: CASSLIAQGEYNEQFF.

The rearrangement links TRBV27 to TRBJ2-5; 8 nucleotides agree with TRBD1. J lost 4 bases, V lost 3 bases, and 4 bases had no gene match. CDR3 size: 14 residues. Germline V gene sequence: CDR1 MNHEY, CDR2 SMNVEV (reference sequence). The CDR3 region is CASSLRTGTETQYF. CDR3 nucleotide sequence: TGTGCCAGCAGTTTGAGGACAGGGACAGAGACCCAGTACTTC.

The chain has TRBV5-1 and TRBJ2-7, with 7 bases aligning to TRBD1. V trimming: 4 bases; J trimming: 1 base; junction bases outside the gene matches: 8. CDR3 length equals 15 residues. CDR1 is SGHRS, CDR2 YFSETQ, per germline. For the CDR3, the DNA is TGCGCCAGCAGCGTACGACAGGGCATTTCCTACGAGCAGTACTTC. It yields the protein CASSVRQGISYEQYF.

The chain joins TRBV13 to TRBJ2-7, with a weak D call TRBD1 (6 bases). This CDR3 comprises 14 residues. Trimming took 5 bases from V and 0 from J, leaving 11 bases between them. Germline V gene sequence: CDR1 PRHDT, CDR2 FYEKMQ (reference sequence). The DNA of the CDR3 is TGTGCCAGCAGCGTCGGACAGAACTCCTACGAGCAGTACTTC. Protein: CASSVGQNSYEQYF.

Points on this clone: This specimen includes other DNA sequences encoding the same CDR3. This rearrangement joins TRBV27 to TRBJ2-1; 11 nucleotides line up with TRBD2. The V gene's germline CDR1 is MNHEY and CDR2 SMNVEV (reference sequence). The ends lost 6 bases at V and 6 bases at J; junction bases unmatched: 4. The CDR3 is 14 amino acids. CDR3 bases: TGTGCCAGCAGGCTAGCGGGGGGATCCAATGAGCAGTTCTTC. Its translation: CASRLAGGSNEQFF.

The chain is built from TRBV28 and TRBJ2-2; a possible D gene is TRBD1 (7 bases). Germline CDR1 and CDR2: MDHEN and SYDVKM. The length of the CDR3 is 15 residues. V lost 7 bases to trimming and J lost 6 bases, with 18 bases between them. The CDR3 loop is CASTRQGLSPGELFF. Written as DNA, the CDR3 is TGTGCCAGCACAAGACAGGGACTGAGCCCCGGGGAGCTGTTTTTT. Variable domain in full (rest from reference TRBV28 and TRBJ2-2): DVKVTQSSRYLVKRTGEKVFLECVQDMDHENMFWYRQDPGLGLRLIYFSYDVKMKEKGDIPEGYSVSREKKERFSLILESASTNQTSMYLCASTRQGLSPGELFFGEGSRLTVL.

This rearrangement joins TRBV12-5 to TRBJ1-2; 7 bases match TRBD1. This CDR3 is 16 amino acids long. After removal of 4 bases from V and 4 bases from J, the junction contained 12 bases not matched to a gene. Germline loops: CDR1 LGHNT, CDR2 FRNRAP. The chain's CDR3 is CASGSAGTAMLYGYTF. Here the CDR3 DNA reads TGTGCTAGTGGTTCTGCCGGGACAGCTATGCTCTATGGCTACACCTTC.

The V gene is TRBV9, the J gene TRBJ2-3, with D perhaps TRBD2 (6 bases). The germline gives CDR1 SGDLS, CDR2 YYNGEE. With 7 bases removed from V and 0 bases from J, the gap between germline ends came to 18 bases. The CDR3 loop spans 16 amino acids. The CDR3 spells CASLLFSGTSTDTQYF. DNA for the CDR3: TGTGCCAGCCTACTTTTTAGCGGAACTAGCACAGATACGCAGTATTTT.

This chain uses TRBV15 with TRBJ2-3; no clear D gene. V shed 5 bases and J shed 0 bases, with 12 bases lying between them. The CDR3 sequence is 15 residues long. CDR1 is LNHNV, CDR2 YYDKDF, per germline (reference sequence). Written as DNA, the CDR3 is TGTGCCACCAGCGGCCCCTGGGGTAGCACAGATACGCAGTATTTT. As protein: CATSGPWGSTDTQYF. The whole variable domain, filled in from reference TRBV15 and TRBJ2-3, reads DAMVIQNPRYQVTQFGKPVTLSCSQTLNHNVMYWYQQKSSQAPKLLFHYYDKDFNNEADTPDNFQSRRPNTSFCFLDIRSPGLGDTAMYLCATSGPWGSTDTQYFGPGTRLTVL.

The V and J genes are TRBV6-6 and TRBJ1-3; TRBD1 aligns across 7 bases. CDR1 and CDR2 from the germline V gene are MNHNY and SVGAGI (reference sequence). This CDR3 is built from 14 residues. J was trimmed by 4 bases and V by 5 bases; bases with no gene match: 5. The CDR3, as DNA: TGTGCCAGCAGTCTAACAGGGGAGGGAAACACCATATATTTT. Translated, it gives CASSLTGEGNTIYF.